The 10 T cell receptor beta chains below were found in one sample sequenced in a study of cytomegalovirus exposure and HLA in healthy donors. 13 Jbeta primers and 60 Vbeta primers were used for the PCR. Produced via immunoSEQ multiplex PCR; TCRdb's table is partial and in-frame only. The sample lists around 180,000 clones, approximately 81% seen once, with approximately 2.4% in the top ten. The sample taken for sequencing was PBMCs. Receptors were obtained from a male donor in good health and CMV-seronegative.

The CDR3 spells CAWIRTGRVSEQFF. The CDR3 nucleotides are TGTGCCTGGATTAGGACAGGGAGGGTCAGTGAGCAGTTCTTC. The genes are TRBV30 and TRBJ2-1; maybe TRBD1 (8 bases). Germline loops: CDR1 GTSNPN, CDR2 SVGIG (reference sequence). The V end lost 4 bases, the J end lost 9 bases, and 19 bases lay between the germline ends. The CDR3 is made up of 14 amino acids.

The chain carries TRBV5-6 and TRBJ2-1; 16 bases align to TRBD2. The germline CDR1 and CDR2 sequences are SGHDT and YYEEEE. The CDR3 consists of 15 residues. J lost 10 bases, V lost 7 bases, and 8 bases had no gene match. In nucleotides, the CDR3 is TGTGCCAGCCAGATAGGGACTAGCGGGGGGGCAGAGCAGTTCTTC. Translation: CASQIGTSGGAEQFF.

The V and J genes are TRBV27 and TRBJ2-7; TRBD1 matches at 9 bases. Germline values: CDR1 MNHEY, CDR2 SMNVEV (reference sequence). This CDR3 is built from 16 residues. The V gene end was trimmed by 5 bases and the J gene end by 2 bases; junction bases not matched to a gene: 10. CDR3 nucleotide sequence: TGTGCCAGCAGTGGCGACTGGGGGACAGGGCCCTACGAGCAGTACTTC. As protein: CASSGDWGTGPYEQYF.

The CDR3 reads CASKIGVKNYGYTF. For the CDR3, the DNA is TGTGCCAGCAAAATAGGAGTTAAGAACTATGGCTACACCTTC. The V call is TRBV6-5, the J call TRBJ1-2; D gene ambiguous. Germline V gene sequence: CDR1 MNHEY, CDR2 SVGAGI. V dropped 7 bases and J dropped 2 bases, with 14 bases sitting between them. This CDR3 has 14 residues.

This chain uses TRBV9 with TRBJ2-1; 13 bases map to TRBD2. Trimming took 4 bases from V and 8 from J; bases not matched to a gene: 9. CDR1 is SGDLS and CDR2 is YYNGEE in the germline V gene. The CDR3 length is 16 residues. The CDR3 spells CASSTRTSGGGDEQFF. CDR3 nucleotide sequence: TGTGCCAGCAGCACTCGGACTAGCGGGGGAGGCGATGAGCAGTTCTTC. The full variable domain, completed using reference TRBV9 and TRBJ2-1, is DSGVTQTPKHLITATGQRVTLRCSPRSGDLSVYWYQQSLDQGLQFLIQYYNGEERAKGNILERFSAQQFPDLHSELNLSSLELGDSALYFCASSTRTSGGGDEQFFGPGTRLTVL.

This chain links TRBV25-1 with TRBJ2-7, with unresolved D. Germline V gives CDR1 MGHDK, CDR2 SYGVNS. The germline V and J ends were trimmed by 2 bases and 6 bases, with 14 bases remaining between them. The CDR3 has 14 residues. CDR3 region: CASSERGGSSEQYF. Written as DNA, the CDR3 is TGTGCCAGCAGTGAAAGAGGTGGGTCTAGCGAGCAGTACTTC.

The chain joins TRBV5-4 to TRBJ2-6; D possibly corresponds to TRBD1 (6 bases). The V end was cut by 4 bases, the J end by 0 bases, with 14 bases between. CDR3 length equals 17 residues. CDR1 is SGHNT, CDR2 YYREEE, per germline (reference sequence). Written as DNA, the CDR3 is TGTGCCAGCAGCGGTGGGACACTCAACTCTGGGGCCAACGTCCTGACTTTC. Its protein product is CASSGGTLNSGANVLTF.

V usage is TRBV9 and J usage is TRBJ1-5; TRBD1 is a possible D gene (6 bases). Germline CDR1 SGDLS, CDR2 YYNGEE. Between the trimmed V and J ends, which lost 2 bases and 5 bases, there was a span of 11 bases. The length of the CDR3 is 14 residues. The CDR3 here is CASSVGTTDQPQHF. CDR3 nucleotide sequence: TGTGCCAGCAGCGTGGGGACAACCGATCAGCCCCAGCATTTT.

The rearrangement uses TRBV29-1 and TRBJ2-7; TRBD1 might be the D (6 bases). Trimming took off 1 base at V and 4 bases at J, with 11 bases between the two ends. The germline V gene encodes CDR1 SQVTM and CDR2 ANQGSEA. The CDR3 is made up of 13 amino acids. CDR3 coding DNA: TGCAGCGTTGAAGGTAACAGGGAATACGAGCAGTACTTC. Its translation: CSVEGNREYEQYF.

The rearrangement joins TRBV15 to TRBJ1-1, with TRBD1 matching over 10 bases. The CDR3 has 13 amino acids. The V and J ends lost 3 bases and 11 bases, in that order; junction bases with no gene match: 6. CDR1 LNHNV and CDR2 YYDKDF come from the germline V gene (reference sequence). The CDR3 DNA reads TGTGCCACCAGCAGCCAGGGACAGGGGACGGCTTTCTTT. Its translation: CATSSQGQGTAFF.